This entry lists 4 T cell receptor beta chains sequenced from one sample in a study of blood T cell repertoires in COVID-19. Assay used: immunoSEQ multiplex PCR; TCRdb lists only in-frame clones, some missing. The sample shows about 440,000 clones, around 88% of them seen only once. Material for sequencing was peripheral blood. The receptors here all came from a woman aged 45-65 years with COVID-19, enrolled during active disease.

The V gene is TRBV12-3 or TRBV12-4, the J gene TRBJ1-1; no firm D call. The CDR3 runs 13 residues. V gave up 3 bases and J gave up 4 bases, with 9 bases separating them. The CDR3 DNA sequence: TGTGCCAGCAGTTTCGGGGTGAGCACTGAAGCTTTCTTT. Translation: CASSFGVSTEAFF.

Only one count was recorded for this clone. The chain links TRBV19 to TRBJ1-5, with D unclear. V was pared by 6 bases and J by 3 bases, with 6 bases between. Germline V CDR1 and CDR2: LNHDA, SQIVND (reference sequence). The CDR3 length is 12 residues. The CDR3 region is CASRQFNQPQHF. The CDR3 nucleotides are TGTGCCAGTAGGCAGTTCAATCAGCCCCAGCATTTT.

V is TRBV5-6 and J is TRBJ2-1; no clear D. The CDR3 sequence is 14 residues long. Germline V gene data show CDR1 as SGHDT and CDR2 as YYEEEE. Trimming pared 2 bases from V and 4 bases from J, leaving 10 bases between. CDR3 DNA sequence: TGTGCCAGCAGCTTACCAGGATCATACAATGAGCAGTTCTTC. Translated: CASSLPGSYNEQFF.

The V gene is TRBV11-2, the J gene TRBJ2-5; TRBD2 aligns across 8 bases. This CDR3 is 15 amino acids long. The V gene end was trimmed by 5 bases and the J gene end by 2 bases; junction bases not matched to a gene: 7. Germline V CDR1 and CDR2: SGHAT, FQNNGV. The DNA of the CDR3 is TGTGCCAGCAGCCCGATAGCGGGAACTCAAGAGACCCAGTACTTC. Translating it yields CASSPIAGTQETQYF.